This is a list of T cell receptor beta chains from one sample in a study of T cell changes during pregnancy in multiple sclerosis. Repertoires were generated with immunoSEQ multiplex PCR, while TCRdb's copy carries only in-frame clones and drops some. The data show about 50,000 clones, around nine tenths seen once. The sample was CD4+ T cells from peripheral blood mononuclear cells, taken before pregnancy. Receptors were obtained from a female donor with multiple sclerosis, enrolled in a pregnancy study. Both conserved end residues are part of each CDR3. The D gene is left open where the match is weak. Rows give clone size only sometimes, using once, few, many, or a class for an expanded clone.

D gene	clone size	V gene	J gene	CDR3 protein	CDR3 DNA
TRBD2	-	TRBV27	TRBJ2-3	CASSSRLADTDTQYF	TGTGCCAGCAGTTCACGACTAGCTGATACGGATACGCAGTATTTT
-	-	TRBV6-1	TRBJ2-1	CASSEQGTYNEQFF	TGTGCCAGCAGTGAACAGGGAACATACAATGAGCAGTTCTTC
TRBD1	-	TRBV7-8	TRBJ2-4	CASSLALGQGLAKNIQYF	TGTGCCAGCAGCTTAGCGTTGGGACAGGGGCTAGCCAAAAACATTCAGTACTTC
-	-	TRBV2	TRBJ1-5	CASSEQISNQPQHF	TGTGCCAGCAGTGAACAAATTAGCAATCAGCCCCAGCATTTT
TRBD2	-	TRBV5-1	TRBJ2-1	CASSEGGPENEQFF	TGCGCCAGCAGCGAGGGAGGGCCGGAGAATGAGCAGTTCTTC
-	-	TRBV6-1	TRBJ2-3	CASTGWIDTQYF	TGTGCCAGCACAGGTTGGATAGATACGCAGTATTTT
TRBD1	-	TRBV7-2	TRBJ1-6	CASSLGTARGRSPLHF	TGTGCCAGCAGCTTAGGGACCGCGAGGGGGCGGTCACCCCTCCACTTT
TRBD1	-	TRBV6-1	TRBJ1-5	CASSEVGQGYQPQHF	TGTGCCAGCAGTGAAGTGGGACAGGGATATCAGCCCCAGCATTTT
TRBD2	-	TRBV5-8	TRBJ2-5	CASSPTGLATETQYF	TGTGCCAGCAGCCCGACGGGACTAGCGACCGAGACCCAGTACTTC
-	-	TRBV11-2	TRBJ2-5	CASSLEGRETQYF	TGTGCCAGCAGCTTGGAGGGGAGAGAGACCCAGTACTTC
-	-	TRBV5-1	TRBJ2-3	CASSSNTDTQYF	TGCGCCAGCAGCTCCAACACAGATACGCAGTATTTT
TRBD2	-	TRBV5-1	TRBJ2-3	CASSSSGLETDTQYF	TGCGCCAGCAGCTCGTCGGGACTAGAAACAGATACGCAGTATTTT
TRBD1	-	TRBV6-6	TRBJ1-1	CASSTGGGRPEAFF	TGTGCCAGCAGTACAGGGGGAGGGAGGCCTGAAGCTTTCTTT
TRBD2	-	TRBV27	TRBJ2-2	CASSAFLTSGLNTGELFF	TGTGCCAGCAGTGCGTTCCTTACTAGCGGCCTAAACACCGGGGAGCTGTTTTTT
-	-	TRBV7-8	TRBJ2-3	CASSLLSAIGGPVTDTQYF	TGTGCCAGCAGCTTATTATCGGCGATAGGAGGCCCGGTCACAGATACGCAGTATTTT
TRBD2	-	TRBV7-7	TRBJ2-2	CASSPRASGPLPGELFF	TGTGCCAGCAGCCCTCGGGCTAGCGGACCTTTACCCGGGGAGCTGTTTTTT
TRBD1	-	TRBV20-1	TRBJ2-7	CSAAGTEEQYF	TGCAGTGCTGCCGGGACAGAAGAGCAGTACTTC
TRBD1	-	TRBV6-5	TRBJ1-4	CASSYSTGVSNEKLFF	TGTGCCAGCAGTTACTCCACAGGGGTATCTAATGAAAAACTGTTTTTT
-	once	TRBV28	TRBJ2-2	CASSVNRVKLFF	TGTGCCAGCAGTGTGAACAGGGTTAAGCTGTTTTTT
TRBD1	-	TRBV6-1	TRBJ1-1	CASRDRAYTEAFF	TGTGCCAGCAGGGACAGGGCTTACACTGAAGCTTTCTTT
-	once	TRBV6-6	TRBJ2-3	CASTPGLFTDTQYF	TGTGCCAGCACCCCTGGACTTTTCACAGATACGCAGTATTTT
-	-	TRBV30	TRBJ2-1	CASTLAGLDEQFF	TGTGCCTCGACCCTGGCGGGACTCGATGAGCAGTTCTTC
-	few	TRBV28	TRBJ2-7	CASSLPAVNPYEQYF	TGTGCCAGCAGTTTACCAGCGGTTAATCCTTACGAGCAGTACTTC
TRBD2	-	TRBV23-1	TRBJ2-3	CASSHPSGSADTQYF	TGCGCCAGCAGTCACCCTAGCGGGTCGGCAGATACGCAGTATTTT
TRBD1	-	TRBV4-3	TRBJ1-1	CASSQDRGRISEAFF	TGCGCCAGCAGCCAAGACAGGGGGCGGATTTCTGAAGCTTTCTTT
TRBD2	once	TRBV30	TRBJ2-1	CAWSVAGSGGEIF	TGTGCCTGGAGTGTTGCGGGAAGCGGGGGAGAGATCTTC
TRBD2	-	TRBV9	TRBJ2-1	CASSVEGLASNEQFF	TGTGCCAGCAGCGTAGAAGGACTAGCGAGCAATGAGCAGTTCTTC
TRBD1	-	TRBV27	TRBJ2-4	CASSSAGTGKNIQYF	TGTGCCAGCAGTTCCGCCGGGACAGGGAAAAACATTCAGTACTTC
TRBD2	-	TRBV6-1	TRBJ2-1	CASKTSGSYNEQFF	TGTGCCAGCAAGACTAGCGGCTCCTACAATGAGCAGTTCTTC
-	-	TRBV7-8	TRBJ1-1	CASRPQGLNTEAFF	TGTGCCAGCAGACCACAGGGTTTGAACACTGAAGCTTTCTTT
-	-	TRBV7-2	TRBJ1-1	CASSLIGGAQTEAFF	TGTGCCAGCAGCTTAATTGGGGGGGCGCAAACTGAAGCTTTCTTT
-	-	TRBV5-4	TRBJ1-2	CASSLEGVQTVYGYTF	TGTGCCAGCAGCTTGGAGGGGGTCCAGACCGTCTATGGCTACACCTTC
TRBD1	-	TRBV29-1	TRBJ2-7	CSVHRGSYEQYF	TGCAGCGTCCACAGGGGTTCCTACGAGCAGTACTTC
-	-	TRBV9	TRBJ2-7	CASSVGQATYEQYF	TGTGCCAGCAGCGTAGGACAGGCAACCTACGAGCAGTACTTC
TRBD1	few	TRBV5-6	TRBJ1-4	CASSPRTGLGEKLFF	TGTGCCAGCAGCCCTCGGACAGGTCTAGGTGAAAAACTGTTTTTT
TRBD2	-	TRBV28	TRBJ2-7	CASIPQGGSYEQYF	TGTGCCAGCATCCCCCAGGGAGGGTCCTACGAGCAGTACTTC
-	-	TRBV6-6	TRBJ1-2	CASSSRQTLSYGYTF	TGTGCCAGCAGTTCCCGACAGACCTTGTCCTATGGCTACACCTTC
TRBD1	-	TRBV5-6	TRBJ2-1	CASRAQIRDRANSYNEQFF	TGTGCCAGCAGAGCCCAAATCCGGGACAGGGCTAACTCCTACAATGAGCAGTTCTTC
-	-	TRBV19	TRBJ1-1	CASKAGVSTEAFF	TGTGCCAGTAAGGCGGGCGTCAGCACTGAAGCTTTCTTT
TRBD1	-	TRBV2	TRBJ1-4	CASRQGSSEEKLFF	TGTGCCAGCAGACAGGGGTCCAGTGAAGAAAAACTGTTTTTT
-	-	TRBV30	TRBJ1-3	CAWSTGTGNTIYF	TGTGCCTGGAGTACAGGAACTGGAAACACCATATATTTT
-	once	TRBV27	TRBJ1-5	CASSLVVNQPQHF	TGTGCCAGCAGTTTAGTCGTGAATCAGCCCCAGCATTTT
-	-	TRBV27	TRBJ1-4	CASSLTGWGNEKLFF	TGTGCCAGCAGTTTAACAGGGTGGGGTAATGAAAAACTGTTTTTT
-	-	TRBV19	TRBJ1-2	CASFRQGHGYTF	TGTGCCAGTTTCAGGCAGGGTCATGGCTACACCTTC
-	once	TRBV11-2	TRBJ2-7	CASSSSGSGVGEQYF	TGTGCCAGCAGCTCCTCGGGGTCGGGAGTGGGCGAGCAGTACTTC
TRBD1	-	TRBV6-4	TRBJ2-5	CASSERLGQEETQYF	TGTGCCAGCAGTGAGAGGTTAGGACAGGAAGAGACCCAGTACTTC
-	-	TRBV5-1	TRBJ1-2	CASSLDNRPSGYTF	TGCGCCAGCAGCTTGGATAACCGCCCTAGTGGCTACACCTTC
TRBD1	-	TRBV30	TRBJ2-7	CASSQGTGAYEQYF	TGTGCCTCCTCCCAAGGGACAGGGGCCTACGAGCAGTACTTC
TRBD1	few	TRBV2	TRBJ1-2	CASSEARGDRVGYTF	TGTGCCAGCAGTGAAGCGAGGGGGGACAGGGTCGGCTACACCTTC
TRBD1	-	TRBV28	TRBJ1-2	CASSPTGGLAGYTF	TGTGCCAGCAGCCCTACAGGGGGTTTGGCTGGCTACACCTTC
TRBD1	-	TRBV2	TRBJ2-2	CASSAGQGGGELFF	TGTGCCAGCAGCGCGGGACAGGGAGGCGGGGAGCTGTTTTTT
-	-	TRBV7-6	TRBJ1-2	CASSLVGGPGGYTF	TGTGCCAGCAGCTTAGTAGGGGGACCGGGTGGCTACACCTTC
-	-	TRBV6-1	TRBJ2-5	CATYPFQETQYF	TGTGCCACCTACCCCTTTCAAGAGACCCAGTACTTC
-	-	TRBV5-1	TRBJ2-1	CASSLVGGTKNEQFF	TGCGCCAGCAGCTTGGTCGGGGGAACGAAAAATGAGCAGTTCTTC